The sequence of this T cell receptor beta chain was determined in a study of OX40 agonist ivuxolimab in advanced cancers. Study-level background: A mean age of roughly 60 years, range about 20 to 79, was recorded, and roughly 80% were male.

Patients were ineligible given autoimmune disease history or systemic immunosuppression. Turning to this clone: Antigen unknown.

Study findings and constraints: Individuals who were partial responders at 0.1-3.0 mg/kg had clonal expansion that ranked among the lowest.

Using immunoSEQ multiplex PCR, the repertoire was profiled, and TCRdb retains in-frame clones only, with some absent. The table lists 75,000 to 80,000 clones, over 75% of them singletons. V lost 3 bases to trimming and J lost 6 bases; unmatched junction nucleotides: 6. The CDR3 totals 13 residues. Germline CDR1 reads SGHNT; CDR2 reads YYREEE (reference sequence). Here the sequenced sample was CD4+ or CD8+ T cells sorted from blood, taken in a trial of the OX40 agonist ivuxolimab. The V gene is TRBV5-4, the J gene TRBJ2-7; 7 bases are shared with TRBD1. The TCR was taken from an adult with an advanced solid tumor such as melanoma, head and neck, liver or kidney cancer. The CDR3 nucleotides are TGTGCCAGCAGCTCCGCGGACAGGCCCGAGCAGTACTTC. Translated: CASSSADRPEQYF.